Sequencing of this T cell receptor beta chain was carried out in a study of Ad26.COV2.S vaccination and SARS-CoV-2 variants. The overall study: Doses of Ad26.COV2.S were injected into muscle once or twice, 56 days apart.

CDR1 is LGHDT and CDR2 is YNNKEL in the germline V gene (reference sequence). The length of the CDR3 is 13 residues. Trimming left V 6 bases short and J 7 bases short, with 13 bases between. Sequencing used immunoSEQ multiplex PCR; TCRdb keeps in-frame clones, though not all of them. The sample contains 400,000 or so clones, roughly nine tenths of which appear only once. Whole-study results and caveats: Substantial breadth in spike-specific CD8+ and CD4+ T cell responses was reportedly seen after vaccination.

Points on this clone: Its specificity is unknown.

Indicated treatment: roughly 19 received Ad26.COV2.S at low or high dose, single or two shots; about 5 received placebo; per-sample allocation not given. Each sample was drawn 63 days after the first injection (of vaccine or placebo). An Ad26 vector carrying the Wuhan-strain SARS-CoV-2 spike served as the vaccine. The rearrangement links TRBV3-1 (or the pseudogene TRBV3-2) to TRBJ1-5; D remains unclear. This sample comprised peripheral blood, obtained in a trial of Ad26.COV2.S vaccine versus placebo. The TCR originated in a person between 18 and 65 years old who received the Ad26.COV2.S COVID-19 vaccine or a placebo. CDR3 nucleotides: TGTGCCAGCAGGAGTTGGCCGCGGCAGCCCCAGCATTTT. Amino acids: CASRSWPRQPQHF.